The 12 T cell receptor beta chains in this list originate from one sample, sequenced in a study of human T cells and chemical hapten exposure. Time point given: patch test 1, 2 weeks after DPC sensitization. Treatment of the sample: therapeutic diphenylcyclopropenone sensitization with weekly scalp DPC. From the RACE reads, TCRdb called clonotypes with MiXCR, one entry per CDR3 protein. This table has about 380,000 distinct CDR3 sequences, nearly 5% appearing once. The material was whole blood, obtained in connection with sensitization to the hapten diphenylcyclopropenone (DPC). The receptor set was obtained from a woman in her forties or fifties with alopecia areata. Some clones in this sample may be carry-over from other donors' samples.

This clonotype was counted ten times or more. The V call is TRBV25-1, the J call TRBJ2-7, with D perhaps matching TRBD1 (6 bases). Deletions cut 4 bases from V and 7 bases from J, with 17 bases between. Germline lookup yields CDR1 MGHDK and CDR2 SYGVNS. The CDR3 is 14 amino acids. This CDR3 reads CASSVDRWADEQYF. The CDR3 nucleotides read TGTGCCAGCAGTGTCGACAGGTGGGCTGATGAGCAGTACTTC.

This clonotype was detected many times. V and J are TRBV7-9 and TRBJ2-1; TRBD1 agrees at 7 bases. V lost 5 bases, J lost 6 bases, and 10 bases stayed unmatched. The CDR3 runs 15 residues. The germline CDR1 and CDR2 sequences are SEHNR and FQNEAQ (reference sequence). The CDR3 reads CASSERQGVSNEQFF. Here the CDR3 DNA reads TGTGCCAGCAGCGAGAGACAGGGAGTCAGCAATGAGCAGTTCTTC.

This clonotype came up many times. This chain joins TRBV27 and TRBJ2-3, with D uncertain. The CDR3 spans 13 residues. The germline gives CDR1 MNHEY, CDR2 SMNVEV (reference sequence). V shed 5 bases and J shed 8 bases, with 14 bases lying between them. The CDR3 nucleotides are TGTGCCAGCAGTACCCCCTTGAGGAGTACGCAGTATTTT. This gives the protein CASSTPLRSTQYF.

This clonotype has a count of ten or more. The V and J genes are TRBV6-5 and TRBJ1-6; the match to TRBD1 covers 8 bases. The CDR3 spans 15 residues. The J segment lost 7 bases and the V segment lost 2 bases, leaving 4 bases of the junction unmatched. Germline CDR1 MNHEY, CDR2 SVGAGI. CDR3 in DNA: TGTGCCAGCAGTTACAGACAGGGGCGGAATTCACCCCTCCACTTT. Amino acids: CASSYRQGRNSPLHF.

This clonotype was detected only a few times. The chain recombines TRBV5-1 with TRBJ2-3; 9 bases align to TRBD2. The CDR3 runs 16 residues. Per germline, CDR1 SGHRS and CDR2 YFSETQ. V lost 4 bases to trimming and J lost 3 bases; unmatched junction nucleotides: 9. The CDR3 sequence: CASSPPGGGGTDTQYF. DNA for the CDR3: TGCGCCAGCAGCCCCCCGGGCGGGGGGGGGACAGATACGCAGTATTTT.

The rearrangement links TRBV20-1 to TRBJ2-7, with 11 nucleotides matching TRBD2. The CDR3 sequence is 14 residues long. J gave up 4 bases and V 2 bases, and 4 bases lay outside the gene matches. The germline V gene has CDR1 DFQATT and CDR2 SNEGSKA (reference sequence). The chain's CDR3 is CSARQTSGIYEQYF. The CDR3 DNA reads TGCAGTGCTAGACAGACTAGCGGGATATACGAGCAGTACTTC.

This clonotype occurred many times. The rearrangement links TRBV7-8 to TRBJ2-5; D possibly corresponds to TRBD1 (6 bases). Germline values: CDR1 SGHVS, CDR2 FQNEAQ. Trimming shortened V by 1 base and J by 2 bases, and 11 bases separated the two germline ends. This CDR3 region has 15 residues. The CDR3 nucleotides read TGTGCCAGCAGCTTAGAAGCGGACAGTCAAGAGACCCAGTACTTC. Translated: CASSLEADSQETQYF. The full variable domain, completed using reference TRBV7-8 and TRBJ2-5, is GAGVSQSPRYKVAKRGQDVALRCDPISGHVSLFWYQQALGQGPEFLTYFQNEAQLDKSGLPSDRFFAERPEGSVSTLKIQRTQQEDSAVYLCASSLEADSQETQYFGPGTRLLVL.

This clonotype came up a few times. CDR3 DNA: TGCGCCAGCAGCATCAACTTAGGACGGAGGCTTGCTAACTATGGCTACACCTTC. Residues: CASSINLGRRLANYGYTF. The rearrangement joins TRBV4-1 to TRBJ1-2; D is uncertain. Trimming cost V 5 bases and J 0 bases, with 22 bases left between them. CDR3 length: 18 residues. Germline V gives CDR1 MGHRA, CDR2 YSYEKL.

In this sample, this clonotype turned up many times. The rearrangement joins TRBV7-2 to TRBJ1-1, with TRBD1 matching over 8 bases. The CDR3 spans 14 residues. V lost 5 bases to trimming and J lost 2 bases; unmatched junction nucleotides: 4. Germline V CDR1 and CDR2: SGHTA, FQGNSA. The CDR3 spells CASSLDRENTEAFF. The CDR3 nucleotides are TGTGCCAGCAGCCTGGACAGGGAAAACACTGAAGCTTTCTTT.

The chain has TRBV6-5 and TRBJ2-7, with D maybe TRBD2 (6 bases). Trimming took off 7 bases at V and 7 bases at J, with 20 bases between the two ends. This CDR3 has 14 amino acids. CDR1 is MNHEY, CDR2 SVGAGI, per germline. CDR3 bases: TGTGCCAGCACCCCTACCGCGGGGAATGGGGAGCAGTACTTC. It yields the protein CASTPTAGNGEQYF.

The sample holds many counts of this clonotype. This chain connects TRBV20-1 to TRBJ2-1; a possible D gene is TRBD1 (6 bases). The CDR3 is 14 residues long. V lost 0 bases and J lost 4, with 10 bases in between. Germline loops: CDR1 DFQATT, CDR2 SNEGSKA (reference sequence). CDR3 in DNA: TGCAGTGCTAGAGATCTCCAGGGGTACAATGAGCAGTTCTTC. Its translation: CSARDLQGYNEQFF.

The table lists this clonotype with many counts. Written as DNA, the CDR3 is TGTGCCAGCAGCCCCCCTGGGGGGAAAGCATACACTGAAGCTTTCTTT. It codes for CASSPPGGKAYTEAFF. The chain carries TRBV7-9 and TRBJ1-1; D might be TRBD1 (5 bases). The germline CDR1 and CDR2 sequences are SEHNR and FQNEAQ (reference sequence). The CDR3 loop spans 16 amino acids. V lost 5 bases and J lost 3, with 19 bases in between. The full variable domain, its missing parts supplied by reference TRBV7-9 and TRBJ1-1, is DTGVSQNPRHKITKRGQNVTFRCDPISEHNRLYWYRQTLGQGPEFLTYFQNEAQLEKSRLLSDRFSAERPKGSFSTLEIQRTEQGDSAMYLCASSPPGGKAYTEAFFGQGTRLTVV.